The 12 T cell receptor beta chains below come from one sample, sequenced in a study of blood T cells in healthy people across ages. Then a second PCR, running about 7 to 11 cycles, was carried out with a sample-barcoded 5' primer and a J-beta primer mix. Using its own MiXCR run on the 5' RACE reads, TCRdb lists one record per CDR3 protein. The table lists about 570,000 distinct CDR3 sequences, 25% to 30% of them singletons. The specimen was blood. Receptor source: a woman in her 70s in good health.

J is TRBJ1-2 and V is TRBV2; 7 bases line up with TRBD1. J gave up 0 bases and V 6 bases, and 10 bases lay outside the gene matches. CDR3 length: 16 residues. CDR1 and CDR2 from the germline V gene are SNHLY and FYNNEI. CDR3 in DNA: TGTGCCAGCAGGAGAATGGGACAGCCATCTAACTATGGCTACACCTTC. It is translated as CASRRMGQPSNYGYTF.

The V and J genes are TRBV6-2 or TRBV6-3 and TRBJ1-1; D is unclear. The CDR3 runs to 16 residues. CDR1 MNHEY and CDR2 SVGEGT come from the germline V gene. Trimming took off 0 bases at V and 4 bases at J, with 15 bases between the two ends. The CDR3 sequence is CASSYSSGGIGTEAFF. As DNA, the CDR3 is TGTGCCAGCAGTTACTCTTCAGGTGGCATAGGCACTGAAGCTTTCTTT.

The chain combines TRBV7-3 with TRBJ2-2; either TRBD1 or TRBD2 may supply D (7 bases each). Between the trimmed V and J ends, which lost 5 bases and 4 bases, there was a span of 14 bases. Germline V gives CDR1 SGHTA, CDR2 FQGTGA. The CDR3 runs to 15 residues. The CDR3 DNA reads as TGTGCCAGCAGCCCATCAGGGGGGGCCACCGGGGAGCTGTTTTTT. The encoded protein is CASSPSGGATGELFF.

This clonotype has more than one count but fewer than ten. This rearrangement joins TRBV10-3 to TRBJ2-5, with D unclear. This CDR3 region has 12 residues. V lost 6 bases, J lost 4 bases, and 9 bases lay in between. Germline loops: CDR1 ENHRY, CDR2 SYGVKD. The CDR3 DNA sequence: TGTGCCATCAGCCCCTCCGTAGAGACCCAGTACTTC. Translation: CAISPSVETQYF.

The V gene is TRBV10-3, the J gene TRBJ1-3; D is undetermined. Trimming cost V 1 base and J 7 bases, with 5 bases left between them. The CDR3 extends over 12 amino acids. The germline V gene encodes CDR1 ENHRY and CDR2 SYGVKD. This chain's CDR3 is CAISEWSNTIYF. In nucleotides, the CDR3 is TGTGCCATCAGTGAGTGGAGTAACACCATATATTTT.

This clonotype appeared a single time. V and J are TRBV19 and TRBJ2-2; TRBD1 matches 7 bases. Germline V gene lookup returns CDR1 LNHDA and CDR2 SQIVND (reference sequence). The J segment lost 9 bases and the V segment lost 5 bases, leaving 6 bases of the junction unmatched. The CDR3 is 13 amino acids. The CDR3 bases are TGTGCCAGTAGTCCCGCGAGGGGGCGGGAGCTGTTTTTT. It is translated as CASSPARGRELFF.

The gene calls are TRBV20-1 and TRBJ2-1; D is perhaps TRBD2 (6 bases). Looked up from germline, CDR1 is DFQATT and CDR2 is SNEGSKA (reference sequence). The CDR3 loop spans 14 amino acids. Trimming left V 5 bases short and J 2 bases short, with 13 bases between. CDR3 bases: TGCAGTGCTCGTCGTGGAGGGGCCTACAATGAGCAGTTCTTC. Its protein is CSARRGGAYNEQFF.

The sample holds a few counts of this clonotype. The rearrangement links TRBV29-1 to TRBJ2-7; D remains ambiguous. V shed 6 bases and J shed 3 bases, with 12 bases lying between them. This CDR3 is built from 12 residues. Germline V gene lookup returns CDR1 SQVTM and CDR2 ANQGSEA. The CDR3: CSVAESGYEQYF. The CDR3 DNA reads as TGCAGCGTGGCGGAGTCGGGCTACGAGCAGTACTTC.

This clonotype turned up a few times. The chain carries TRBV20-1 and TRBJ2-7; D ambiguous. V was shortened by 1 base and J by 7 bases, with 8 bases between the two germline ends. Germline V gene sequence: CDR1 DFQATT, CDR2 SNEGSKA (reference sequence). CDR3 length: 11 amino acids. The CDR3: CSARVQEEQYF. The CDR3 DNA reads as TGCAGTGCTAGAGTTCAGGAGGAGCAGTACTTC.

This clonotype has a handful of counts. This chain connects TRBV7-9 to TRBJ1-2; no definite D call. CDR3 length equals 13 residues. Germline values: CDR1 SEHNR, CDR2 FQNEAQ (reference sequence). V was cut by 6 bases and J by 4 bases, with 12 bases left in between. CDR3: CASSSGVSYGYTF. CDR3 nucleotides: TGTGCCAGCAGTTCAGGTGTTTCCTATGGCTACACCTTC.

As DNA, the CDR3 is TGTGCCAGCAGCTTCGGGGGTTTTCAGCCCCAGCATTTT. This gives the protein CASSFGGFQPQHF. The chain has TRBV7-2 and TRBJ1-5; a weak D match, TRBD1 (5 bases). The CDR3 sequence is 13 residues long. CDR1 SGHTA and CDR2 FQGNSA come from the germline V gene. Between the trimmed V and J ends, which lost 3 bases and 6 bases, there was a span of 9 bases.

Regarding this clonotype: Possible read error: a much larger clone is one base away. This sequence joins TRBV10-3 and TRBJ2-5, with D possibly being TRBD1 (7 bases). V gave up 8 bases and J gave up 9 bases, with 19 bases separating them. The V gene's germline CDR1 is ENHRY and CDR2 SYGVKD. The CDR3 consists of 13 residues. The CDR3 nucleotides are TGTGCCATCGCTCTCAGGGGGGAGGAGGCCCAGTACTTC. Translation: CAIALRGEEAQYF.